The 10 T cell receptor beta chains reported below all come from one sample, sequenced in a study of identical twins. MiXCR was run by TCRdb on the 5' RACE reads, yielding one entry per CDR3 protein. The profile shows hundreds of thousands of distinct CDR3 sequences, 5.5% to 6.5% of them singletons. Sequences were obtained from naive T cells sorted from blood. The receptors derive from a man younger than 30 in good health.

This clonotype appeared many times. CDR3 region: CSVSDVDNEQFF. CDR3 nucleotides: TGCAGCGTTTCGGACGTCGACAATGAGCAGTTCTTC. The chain has TRBV29-1 and TRBJ2-1; unclear D gene. Germline loops: CDR1 SQVTM, CDR2 ANQGSEA. CDR3 length: 12 residues. Deletions cut 5 bases from V and 5 bases from J, with 10 bases between.

A remark on this clonotype: This may come from a read error, since a much larger clone is one base off. The chain employs TRBV25-1 and TRBJ2-1; D is uncertain. CDR3 length: 12 residues. CDR1 and CDR2 from the germline V gene are MGHDK and SYGVNS. For the CDR3, the DNA is TGTGCCAGCAGTGAATATGTCAATGAGCGGTTCTTC. It translates to CASSEYVNERFF.

The rearrangement links TRBV6-2 or TRBV6-3 to TRBJ2-1; 10 nucleotides match TRBD2. CDR1 is MNHEY, CDR2 SVGEGT, per germline. This CDR3 contains 15 residues. V lost 6 bases and J lost 8; bases outside the gene matches: 10. The CDR3 DNA sequence: TGTGCCAGCAGCCCTCTAGCGGGAGTTGCCGATGAGCAGTTCTTC. It translates to CASSPLAGVADEQFF.

This clonotype appeared many times. V and J are TRBV20-1 and TRBJ2-1, with D perhaps matching TRBD2 (6 bases). The CDR3 is 15 amino acids. With 0 bases removed from V and 7 bases from J, the gap between germline ends came to 16 bases. From germline, CDR1 is DFQATT and CDR2 SNEGSKA (reference sequence). CDR3 sequence (DNA): TGCAGTGCTAGAGATTATAAGGAGGGTTCAAATGAGCAGTTCTTC. The encoded protein is CSARDYKEGSNEQFF.

The CDR3 loop reads CASRREPQTGEQYF. The CDR3 nucleotides are TGTGCCAGCCGCCGTGAGCCCCAAACGGGGGAGCAGTACTTC. The V and J genes are TRBV27 and TRBJ2-7; weak D call: TRBD2 (5 bases). CDR1 MNHEY and CDR2 SMNVEV come from the germline V gene (reference sequence). The ends were cut back, 8 bases at V and 7 bases at J, with 21 bases in the middle. This CDR3 is built from 14 residues.

J is TRBJ2-1 and V is TRBV5-1; TRBD2 agrees at 12 bases. The V segment lost 4 bases and the J segment 3 bases; nucleotides outside the gene matches: 5. Germline loops: CDR1 SGHRS, CDR2 YFSETQ. There are 16 residues in the CDR3. CDR3 DNA sequence: TGCGCCAGCAGCCCGACTAGCGGGGGCCTCTACAATGAGCAGTTCTTC. The encoded protein is CASSPTSGGLYNEQFF.

This clonotype was observed at least ten times. The chain links TRBV10-3 to TRBJ1-5, with 7 nucleotides matching TRBD1. After removal of 6 bases from V and 7 bases from J, the junction contained 6 bases not matched to a gene. Germline lookup yields CDR1 ENHRY and CDR2 SYGVKD. The CDR3 consists of 13 residues. The DNA of the CDR3 is TGTGCCATCAGGGGACAGATAGACCAGCCCCAGCATTTT. It is translated as CAIRGQIDQPQHF.

This clonotype was seen more than once but under ten times. The V call is TRBV18, the J call TRBJ2-7; no reliable D call. V was pared by 3 bases and J by 4 bases, with 16 bases between. Germline V gene data show CDR1 as KGHSH and CDR2 as LQKENI. The CDR3 has 15 residues. The CDR3 protein is CASSPPTTATYEQYF. Written as DNA, the CDR3 is TGTGCCAGCTCACCGCCAACGACCGCGACTTACGAGCAGTACTTC.

This clonotype was recorded at least ten times. The rearrangement links TRBV12-3 or TRBV12-4 to TRBJ1-5, with 8 nucleotides matching TRBD1. CDR3 size: 14 residues. The V and J ends lost 6 bases and 1 base, in that order; junction bases with no gene match: 2. The DNA for the CDR3 is TGTGCCAGCAGGCGACAGGGGAGCAATCAGCCCCAGCATTTT. This encodes CASRRQGSNQPQHF.

V and J are TRBV11-2 and TRBJ2-7, with 10 positions matching TRBD1. Trimming cost V 4 bases and J 3 bases; bases outside gene matches: 6. Germline V gene lookup returns CDR1 SGHAT and CDR2 FQNNGV. This CDR3 spans 15 amino acids. The CDR3 reads CASSYSTGGIYEQYF. The CDR3, as DNA: TGTGCCAGCAGCTACTCGACAGGGGGCATCTACGAGCAGTACTTC.